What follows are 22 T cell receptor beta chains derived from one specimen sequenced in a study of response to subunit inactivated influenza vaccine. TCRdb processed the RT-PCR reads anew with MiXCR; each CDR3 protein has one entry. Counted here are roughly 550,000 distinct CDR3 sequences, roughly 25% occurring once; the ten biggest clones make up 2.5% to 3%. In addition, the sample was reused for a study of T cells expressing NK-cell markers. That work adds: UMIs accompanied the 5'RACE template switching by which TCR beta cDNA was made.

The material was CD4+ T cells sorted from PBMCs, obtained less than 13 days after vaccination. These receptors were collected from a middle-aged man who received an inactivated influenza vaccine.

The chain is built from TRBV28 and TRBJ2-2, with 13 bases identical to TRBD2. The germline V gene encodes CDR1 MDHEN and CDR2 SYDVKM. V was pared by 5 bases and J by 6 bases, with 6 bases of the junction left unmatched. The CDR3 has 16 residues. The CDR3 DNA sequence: TGTGCCAGCAGTCCACTACTAGCGGGAGGGCCCGGGGAGCTGTTTTTT. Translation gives CASSPLLAGGPGELFF.

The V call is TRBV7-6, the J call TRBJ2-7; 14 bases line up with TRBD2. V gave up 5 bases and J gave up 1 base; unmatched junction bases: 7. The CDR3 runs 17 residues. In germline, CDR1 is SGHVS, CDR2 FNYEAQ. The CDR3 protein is CASSPRLAGGPSYEQYF. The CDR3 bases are TGTGCCAGCAGCCCAAGACTAGCGGGAGGGCCTTCCTACGAGCAGTACTTC.

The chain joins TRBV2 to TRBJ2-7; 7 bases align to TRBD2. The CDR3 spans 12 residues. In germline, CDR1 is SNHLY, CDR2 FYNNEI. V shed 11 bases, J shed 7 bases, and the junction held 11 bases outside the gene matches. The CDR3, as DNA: TGTGCCTCGTGGGGAGGGGTGGAGGAGCAGTACTTC. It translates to CASWGGVEEQYF.

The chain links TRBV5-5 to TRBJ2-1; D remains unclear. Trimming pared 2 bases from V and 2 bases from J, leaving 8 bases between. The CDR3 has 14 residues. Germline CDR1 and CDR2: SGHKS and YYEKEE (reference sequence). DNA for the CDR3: TGTGCCAGCAGCTTAATTCTGACCTACAATGAGCAGTTCTTC. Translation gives CASSLILTYNEQFF.

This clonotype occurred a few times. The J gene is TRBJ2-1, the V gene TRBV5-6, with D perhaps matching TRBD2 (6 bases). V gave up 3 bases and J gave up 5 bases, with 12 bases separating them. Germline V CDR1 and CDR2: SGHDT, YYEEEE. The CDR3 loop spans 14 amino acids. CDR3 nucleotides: TGTGCCAGCAGCTGGGGGAGGTCTCACAATGAGCAGTTCTTC. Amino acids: CASSWGRSHNEQFF.

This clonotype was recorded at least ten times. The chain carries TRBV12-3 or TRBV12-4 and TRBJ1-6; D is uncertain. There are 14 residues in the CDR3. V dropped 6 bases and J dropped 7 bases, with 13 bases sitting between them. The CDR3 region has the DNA TGTGCCAGCAGCCCCCCGGGTCGAAATTCACCCCTCCACTTT. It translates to CASSPPGRNSPLHF.

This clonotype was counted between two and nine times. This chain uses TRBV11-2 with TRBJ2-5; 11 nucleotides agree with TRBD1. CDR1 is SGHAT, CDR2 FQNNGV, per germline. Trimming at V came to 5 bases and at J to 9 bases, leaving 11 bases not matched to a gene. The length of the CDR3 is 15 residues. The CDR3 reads CASSPEPGQGGAQYF. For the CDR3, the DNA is TGTGCCAGCAGCCCCGAGCCGGGACAGGGGGGGGCCCAGTACTTC.

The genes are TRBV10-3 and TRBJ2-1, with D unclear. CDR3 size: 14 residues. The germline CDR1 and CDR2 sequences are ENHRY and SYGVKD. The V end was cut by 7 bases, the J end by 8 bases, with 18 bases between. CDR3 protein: CAITRVFPADEQFF. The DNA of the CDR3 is TGTGCCATCACCCGGGTCTTCCCGGCCGATGAGCAGTTCTTC.

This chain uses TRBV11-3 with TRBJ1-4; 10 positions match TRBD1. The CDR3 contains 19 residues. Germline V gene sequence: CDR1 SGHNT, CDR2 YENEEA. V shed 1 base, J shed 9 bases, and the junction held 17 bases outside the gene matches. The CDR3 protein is CASSLVLGQGVSHSKKLFF. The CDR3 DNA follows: TGTGCCAGCAGCTTAGTTCTCGGACAGGGGGTCAGCCACTCCAAAAAACTGTTTTTT.

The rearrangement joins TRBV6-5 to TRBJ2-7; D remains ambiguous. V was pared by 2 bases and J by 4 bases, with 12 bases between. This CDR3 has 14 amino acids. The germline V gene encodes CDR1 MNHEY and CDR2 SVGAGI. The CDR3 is CASSYQRLGYEQYF. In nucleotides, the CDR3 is TGTGCCAGCAGTTACCAACGACTGGGATACGAGCAGTACTTC.

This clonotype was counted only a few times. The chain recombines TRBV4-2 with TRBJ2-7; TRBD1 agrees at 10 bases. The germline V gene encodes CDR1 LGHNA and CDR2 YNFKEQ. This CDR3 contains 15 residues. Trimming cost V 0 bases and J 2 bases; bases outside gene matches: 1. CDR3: CASSQEGQGPYEQYF. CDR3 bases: TGTGCCAGCAGCCAAGAGGGACAGGGGCCCTACGAGCAGTACTTC.

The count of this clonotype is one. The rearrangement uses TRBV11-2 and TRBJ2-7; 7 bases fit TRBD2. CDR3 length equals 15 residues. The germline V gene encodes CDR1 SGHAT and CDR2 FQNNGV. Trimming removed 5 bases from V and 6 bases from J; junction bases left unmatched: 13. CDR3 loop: CASSRAGDFVAEQYF. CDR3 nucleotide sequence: TGTGCCAGCAGCCGCGCGGGGGATTTTGTCGCCGAGCAGTACTTC.

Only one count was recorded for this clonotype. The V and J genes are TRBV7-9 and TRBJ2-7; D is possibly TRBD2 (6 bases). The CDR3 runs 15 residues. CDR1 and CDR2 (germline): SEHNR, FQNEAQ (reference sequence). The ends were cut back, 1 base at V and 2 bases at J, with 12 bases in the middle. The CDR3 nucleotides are TGTGCCAGCAGCTTAGATGGGACTGGGACCTACGAGCAGTACTTC. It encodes CASSLDGTGTYEQYF.

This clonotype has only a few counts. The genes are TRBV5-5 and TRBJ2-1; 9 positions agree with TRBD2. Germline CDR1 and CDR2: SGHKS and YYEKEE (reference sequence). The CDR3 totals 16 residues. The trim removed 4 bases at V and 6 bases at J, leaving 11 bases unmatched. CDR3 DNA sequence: TGTGCCAGCAGCGGGCGGGAGGGCCGGGCAATCAATGAGCAGTTCTTC. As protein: CASSGREGRAINEQFF. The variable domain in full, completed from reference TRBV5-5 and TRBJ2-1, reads DAGVTQSPTHLIKTRGQQVTLRCSPISGHKSVSWYQQVLGQGPQFIFQYYEKEERGRGNFPDRFSARQFPNYSSELNVNALLLGDSALYLCASSGREGRAINEQFFGPGTRLTVL.

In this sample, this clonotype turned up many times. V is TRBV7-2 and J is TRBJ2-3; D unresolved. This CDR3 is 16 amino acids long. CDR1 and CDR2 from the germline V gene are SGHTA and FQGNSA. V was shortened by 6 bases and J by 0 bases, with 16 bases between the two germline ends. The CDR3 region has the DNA TGTGCCAGCAGGGTAAACGCGGCTACTAGCACAGATACGCAGTATTTT. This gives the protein CASRVNAATSTDTQYF.

The CDR3: CASSPWTGGGEQFF. The CDR3 DNA reads TGTGCCAGCAGCCCATGGACAGGGGGTGGTGAGCAGTTCTTC. This chain joins TRBV7-2 and TRBJ2-1; 10 bases agree with TRBD1. The junction had 7 bases not matched to a gene; V was cut back by 5 bases and J by 9 bases. Germline V gene sequence: CDR1 SGHTA, CDR2 FQGNSA. The CDR3 has 14 amino acids.

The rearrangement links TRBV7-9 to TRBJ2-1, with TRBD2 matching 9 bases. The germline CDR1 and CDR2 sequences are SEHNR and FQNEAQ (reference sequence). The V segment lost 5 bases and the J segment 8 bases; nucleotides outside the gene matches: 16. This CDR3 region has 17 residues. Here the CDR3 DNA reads TGTGCCAGCAGCCCAGTTGTCGTAGGACTAGCGTTCGATGAGCAGTTCTTC. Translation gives CASSPVVVGLAFDEQFF.

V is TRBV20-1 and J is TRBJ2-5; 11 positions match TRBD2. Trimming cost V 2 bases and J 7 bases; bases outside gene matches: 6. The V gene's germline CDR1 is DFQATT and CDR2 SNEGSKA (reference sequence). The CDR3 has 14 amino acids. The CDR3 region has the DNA TGCAGTGCTAGATTACTAGCGGGAGTAGGGACCCAGTACTTC. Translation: CSARLLAGVGTQYF.

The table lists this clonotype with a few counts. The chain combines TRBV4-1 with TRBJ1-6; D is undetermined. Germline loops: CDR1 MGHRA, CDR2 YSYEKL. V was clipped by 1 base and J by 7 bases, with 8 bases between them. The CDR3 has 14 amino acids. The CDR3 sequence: CASSQGPRNSPLHF. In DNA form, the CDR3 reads TGCGCCAGCAGCCAAGGACCGAGGAATTCACCCCTCCACTTT.

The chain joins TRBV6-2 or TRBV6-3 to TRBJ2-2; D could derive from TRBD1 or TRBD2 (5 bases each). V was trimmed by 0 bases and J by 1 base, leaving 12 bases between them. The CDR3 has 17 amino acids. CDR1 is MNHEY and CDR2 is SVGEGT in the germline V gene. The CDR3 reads CASSYSSRGVNTGELFF. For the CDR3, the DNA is TGTGCCAGCAGTTACTCGTCAAGGGGAGTGAACACCGGGGAGCTGTTTTTT.

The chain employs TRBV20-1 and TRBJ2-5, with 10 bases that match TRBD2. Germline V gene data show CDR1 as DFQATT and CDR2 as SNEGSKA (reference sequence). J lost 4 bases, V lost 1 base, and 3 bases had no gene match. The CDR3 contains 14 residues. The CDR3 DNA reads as TGCAGTGCTAGAGCCATAGCGGGGGGAGAGACCCAGTACTTC. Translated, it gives CSARAIAGGETQYF.

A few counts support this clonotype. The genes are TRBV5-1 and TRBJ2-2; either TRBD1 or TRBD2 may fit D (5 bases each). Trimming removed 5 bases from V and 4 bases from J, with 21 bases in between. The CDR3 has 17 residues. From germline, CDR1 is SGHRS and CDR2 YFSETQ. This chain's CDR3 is CASSKGLGDRSTGELFF. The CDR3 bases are TGCGCCAGCAGTAAGGGGCTGGGAGATCGGAGCACCGGGGAGCTGTTTTTT. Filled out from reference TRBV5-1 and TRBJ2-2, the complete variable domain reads KAGVTQTPRYLIKTRGQQVTLSCSPISGHRSVSWYQQTPGQGLQFLFEYFSETQRNKGNFPGRFSGRQFSNSRSEMNVSTLELGDSALYLCASSKGLGDRSTGELFFGEGSRLTVL.